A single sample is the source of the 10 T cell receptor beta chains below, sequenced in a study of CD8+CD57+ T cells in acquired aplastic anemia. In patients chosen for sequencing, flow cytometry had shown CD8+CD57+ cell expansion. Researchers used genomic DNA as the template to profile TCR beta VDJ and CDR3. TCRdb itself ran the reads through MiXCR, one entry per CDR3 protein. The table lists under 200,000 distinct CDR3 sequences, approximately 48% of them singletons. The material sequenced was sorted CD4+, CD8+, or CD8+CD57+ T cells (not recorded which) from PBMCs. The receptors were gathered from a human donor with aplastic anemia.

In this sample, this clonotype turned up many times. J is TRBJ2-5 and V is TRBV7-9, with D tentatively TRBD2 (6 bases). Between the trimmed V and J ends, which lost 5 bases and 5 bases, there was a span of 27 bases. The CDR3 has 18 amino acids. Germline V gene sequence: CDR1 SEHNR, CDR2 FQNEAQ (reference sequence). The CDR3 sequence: CASSPRPRGLTRRETQYF. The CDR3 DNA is TGTGCCAGCAGCCCACGACCGCGGGGACTTACCAGGCGGGAGACCCAGTACTTC.

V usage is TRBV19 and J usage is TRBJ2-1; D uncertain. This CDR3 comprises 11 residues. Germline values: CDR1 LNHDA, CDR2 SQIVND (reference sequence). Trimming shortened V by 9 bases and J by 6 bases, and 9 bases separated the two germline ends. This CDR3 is CASYLGNEQFF. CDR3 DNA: TGTGCCAGCTACTTGGGCAATGAGCAGTTCTTC.

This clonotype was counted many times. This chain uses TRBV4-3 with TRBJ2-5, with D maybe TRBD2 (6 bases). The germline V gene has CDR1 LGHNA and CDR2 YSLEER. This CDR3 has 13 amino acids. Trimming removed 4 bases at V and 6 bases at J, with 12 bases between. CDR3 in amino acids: CASSPLAGQTQYF. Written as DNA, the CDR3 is TGCGCCAGCAGCCCACTAGCTGGCCAGACCCAGTACTTC.

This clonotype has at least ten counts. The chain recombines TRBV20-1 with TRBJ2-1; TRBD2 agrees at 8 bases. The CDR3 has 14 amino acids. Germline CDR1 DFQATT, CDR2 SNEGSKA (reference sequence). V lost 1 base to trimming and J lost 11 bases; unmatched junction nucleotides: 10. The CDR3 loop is CSARGPAGEEKQFF. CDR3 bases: TGCAGTGCTAGAGGGCCAGCGGGGGAAGAAAAGCAGTTCTTC.

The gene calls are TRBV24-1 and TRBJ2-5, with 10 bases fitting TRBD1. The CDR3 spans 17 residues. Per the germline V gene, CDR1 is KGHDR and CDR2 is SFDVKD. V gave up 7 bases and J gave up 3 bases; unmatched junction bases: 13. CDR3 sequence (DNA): TGTGCCACCAGGATGGACCGTGGGACAGGGGCGGAAGAGACCCAGTACTTC. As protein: CATRMDRGTGAEETQYF.

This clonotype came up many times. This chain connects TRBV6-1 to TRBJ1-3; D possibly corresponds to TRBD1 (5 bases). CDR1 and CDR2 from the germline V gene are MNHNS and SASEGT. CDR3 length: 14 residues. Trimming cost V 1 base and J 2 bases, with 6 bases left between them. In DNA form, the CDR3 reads TGTGCCAGCAGTGAAGGAGGGGCTGGAAACACCATATATTTT. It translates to CASSEGGAGNTIYF.

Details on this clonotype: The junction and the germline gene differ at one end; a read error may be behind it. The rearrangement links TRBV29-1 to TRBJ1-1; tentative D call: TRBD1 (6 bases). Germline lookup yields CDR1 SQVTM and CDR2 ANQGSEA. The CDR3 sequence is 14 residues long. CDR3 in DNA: TGCAGCGCTGAAGCCCCAGGGGAGATCACTGAAGCTTTCTTT. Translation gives CSAEAPGEITEAFF. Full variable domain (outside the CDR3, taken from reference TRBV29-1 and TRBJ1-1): SAVISQKPSRDICQRGTSLTIQCQVDSQVTMMFWYRQQPGQSLTLIATANQGSEATYESGFVIDKFPISRPNLTFSTLTVSNMSPEDSSIYLCSAEAPGEITEAFFGQGTRLTVV.

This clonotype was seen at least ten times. This CDR3 is CASSPDLAGASGQYF. The CDR3 DNA sequence: TGTGCCAGCAGCCCCGACCTGGCGGGGGCCTCGGGGCAGTACTTC. The V and J genes are TRBV3-1 and TRBJ2-7; D possibly corresponds to TRBD2 (7 bases). CDR1 and CDR2 (germline): LGHDT, YNNKEL (reference sequence). The CDR3 totals 15 residues. V dropped 4 bases and J dropped 9 bases, with 22 bases sitting between them.

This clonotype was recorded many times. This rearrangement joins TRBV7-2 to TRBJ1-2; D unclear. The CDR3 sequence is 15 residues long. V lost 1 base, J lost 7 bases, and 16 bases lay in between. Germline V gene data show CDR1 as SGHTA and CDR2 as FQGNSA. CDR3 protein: CASSLVGGPSGGYTF. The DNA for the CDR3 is TGTGCCAGCAGCTTAGTCGGCGGGCCGAGTGGTGGCTACACCTTC.

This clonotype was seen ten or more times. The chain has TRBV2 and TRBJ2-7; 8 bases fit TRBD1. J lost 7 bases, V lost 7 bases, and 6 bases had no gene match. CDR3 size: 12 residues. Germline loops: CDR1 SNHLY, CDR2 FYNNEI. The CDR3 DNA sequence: TGTGCCAGCACCTCCGGGACAGGTGAGCAGTACTTC. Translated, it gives CASTSGTGEQYF.